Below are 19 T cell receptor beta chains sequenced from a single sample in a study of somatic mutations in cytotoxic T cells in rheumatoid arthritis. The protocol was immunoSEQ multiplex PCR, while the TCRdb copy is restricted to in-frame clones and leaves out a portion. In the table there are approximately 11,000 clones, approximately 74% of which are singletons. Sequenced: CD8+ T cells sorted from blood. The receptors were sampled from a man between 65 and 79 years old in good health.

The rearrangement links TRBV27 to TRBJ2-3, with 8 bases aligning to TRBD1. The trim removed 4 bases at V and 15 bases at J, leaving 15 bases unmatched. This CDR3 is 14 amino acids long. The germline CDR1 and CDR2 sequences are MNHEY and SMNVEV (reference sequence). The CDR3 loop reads CASSSGQGRDADYF. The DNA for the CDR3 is TGTGCCAGCAGTTCCGGACAGGGCCGGGACGCCGACTATTTT.

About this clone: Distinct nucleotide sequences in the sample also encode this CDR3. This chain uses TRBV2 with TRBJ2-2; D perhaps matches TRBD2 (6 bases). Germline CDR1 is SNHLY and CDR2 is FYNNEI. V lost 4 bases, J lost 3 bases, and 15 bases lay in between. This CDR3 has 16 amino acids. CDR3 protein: CASSGLTGEYTGELFF. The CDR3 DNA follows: TGTGCCAGCAGTGGTTTGACGGGGGAGTACACCGGGGAGCTGTTTTTT.

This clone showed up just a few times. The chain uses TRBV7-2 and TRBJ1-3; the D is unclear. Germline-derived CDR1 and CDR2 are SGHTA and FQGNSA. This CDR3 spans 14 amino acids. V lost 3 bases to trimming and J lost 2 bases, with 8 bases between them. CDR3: CASSFRGTGNTIYF. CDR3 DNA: TGTGCCAGCAGCTTTCGGGGAACTGGAAACACCATATATTTT.

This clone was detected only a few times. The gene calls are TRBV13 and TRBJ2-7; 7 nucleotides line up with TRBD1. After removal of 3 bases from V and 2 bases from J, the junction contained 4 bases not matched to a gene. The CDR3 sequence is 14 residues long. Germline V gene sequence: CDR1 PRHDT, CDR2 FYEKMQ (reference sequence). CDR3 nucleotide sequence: TGTGCCAGCAGCTTCGGGACAGCAACCTACGAGCAGTACTTC. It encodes CASSFGTATYEQYF.

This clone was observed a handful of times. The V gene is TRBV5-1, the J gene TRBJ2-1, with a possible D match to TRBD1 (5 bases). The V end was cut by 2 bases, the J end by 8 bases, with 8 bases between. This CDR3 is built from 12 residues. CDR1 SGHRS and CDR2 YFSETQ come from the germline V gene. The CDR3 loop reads CASSLIGDEQFF. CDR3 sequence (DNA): TGCGCCAGCAGCTTAATAGGGGATGAGCAGTTCTTC.

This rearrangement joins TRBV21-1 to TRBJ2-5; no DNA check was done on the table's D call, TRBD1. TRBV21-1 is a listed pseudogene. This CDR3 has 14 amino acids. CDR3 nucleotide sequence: TGTGCCAGCAGCAGAGGCCCAGGGCGGGAGACCCAGTACTTC. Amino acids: CASSRGPGRETQYF.

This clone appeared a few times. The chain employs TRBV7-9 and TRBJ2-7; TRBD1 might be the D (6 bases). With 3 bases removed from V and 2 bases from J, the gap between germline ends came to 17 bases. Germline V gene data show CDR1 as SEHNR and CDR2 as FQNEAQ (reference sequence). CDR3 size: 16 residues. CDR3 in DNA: TGTGCCAGCAGCTTCCTACAGGGTATCCTTCCCTACGAGCAGTACTTC. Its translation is CASSFLQGILPYEQYF.

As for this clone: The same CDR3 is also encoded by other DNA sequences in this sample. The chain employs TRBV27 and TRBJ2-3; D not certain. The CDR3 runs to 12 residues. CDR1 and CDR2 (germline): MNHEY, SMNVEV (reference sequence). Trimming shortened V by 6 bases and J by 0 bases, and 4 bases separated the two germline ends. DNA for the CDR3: TGTGCCAGCAGCCGAAGCACAGATACGCAGTATTTT. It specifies CASSRSTDTQYF.

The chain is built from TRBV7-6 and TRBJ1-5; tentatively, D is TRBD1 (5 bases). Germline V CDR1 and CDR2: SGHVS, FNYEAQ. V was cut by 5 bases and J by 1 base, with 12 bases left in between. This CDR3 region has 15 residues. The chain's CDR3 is CASSDGTASNQPQHF. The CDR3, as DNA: TGTGCCAGCAGCGACGGGACGGCAAGCAATCAGCCCCAGCATTTT.

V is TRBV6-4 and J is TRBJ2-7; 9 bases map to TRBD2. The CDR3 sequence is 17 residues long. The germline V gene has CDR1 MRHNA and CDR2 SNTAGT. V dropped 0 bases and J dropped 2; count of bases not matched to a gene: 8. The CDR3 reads CASSDSKGAGGTYEQYF. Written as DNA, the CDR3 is TGTGCCAGCAGTGACTCGAAGGGGGCGGGGGGGACCTACGAGCAGTACTTC.

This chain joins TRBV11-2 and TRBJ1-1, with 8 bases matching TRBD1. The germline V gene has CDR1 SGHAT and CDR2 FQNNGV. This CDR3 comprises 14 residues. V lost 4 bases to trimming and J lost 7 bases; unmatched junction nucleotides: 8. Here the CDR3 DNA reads TGTGCCAGCAGCTACGGACAGGGCCTCGTTGAAGCTTTCTTT. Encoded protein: CASSYGQGLVEAFF.

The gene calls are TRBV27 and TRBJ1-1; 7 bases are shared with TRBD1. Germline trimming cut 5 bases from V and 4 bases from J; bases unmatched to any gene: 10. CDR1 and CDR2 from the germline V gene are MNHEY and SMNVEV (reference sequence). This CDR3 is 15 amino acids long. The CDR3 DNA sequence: TGTGCCAGCAGTCCGCAGGGGGGGGGAAGCACTGAAGCTTTCTTT. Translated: CASSPQGGGSTEAFF.

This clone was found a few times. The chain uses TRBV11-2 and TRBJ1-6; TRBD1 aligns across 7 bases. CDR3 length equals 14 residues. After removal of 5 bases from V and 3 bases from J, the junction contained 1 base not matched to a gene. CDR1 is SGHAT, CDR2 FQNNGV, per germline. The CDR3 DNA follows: TGTGCCAGCAGCGGGGACAGCTATAATTCACCCCTCCACTTT. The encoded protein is CASSGDSYNSPLHF.

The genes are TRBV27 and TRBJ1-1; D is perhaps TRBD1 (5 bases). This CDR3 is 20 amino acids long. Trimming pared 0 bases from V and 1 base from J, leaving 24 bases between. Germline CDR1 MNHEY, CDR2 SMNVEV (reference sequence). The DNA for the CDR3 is TGTGCCAGCAGTTTATCGACCCGACTTAAGCCACAGGTGCCGAACACTGAAGCTTTCTTT. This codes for CASSLSTRLKPQVPNTEAFF.

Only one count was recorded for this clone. The CDR3 sequence is CAISPAGELFF. The DNA for the CDR3 is TGTGCCATCAGTCCCGCCGGGGAGCTGTTTTTT. The chain combines TRBV10-3 with TRBJ2-2, with unresolved D. CDR1 and CDR2 from the germline V gene are ENHRY and SYGVKD. The length of the CDR3 is 11 residues. V gave up 5 bases and J gave up 6 bases, with 4 bases separating them.

The CDR3 sequence is CASSAGLAGGRNTQYF. CDR3 nucleotide sequence: TGTGCCAGCAGCGCCGGACTAGCGGGGGGGCGGAATACGCAGTATTTT. The V gene is TRBV9, the J gene TRBJ2-3; 15 positions agree with TRBD2. Trimming at V came to 3 bases and at J to 7 bases, leaving 6 bases not matched to a gene. CDR1 and CDR2 (germline): SGDLS, YYNGEE. This CDR3 has 16 amino acids.

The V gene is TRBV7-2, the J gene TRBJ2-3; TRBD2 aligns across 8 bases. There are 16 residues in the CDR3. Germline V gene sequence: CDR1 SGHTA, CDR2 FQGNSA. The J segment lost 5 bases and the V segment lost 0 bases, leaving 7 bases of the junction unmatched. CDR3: CASSLASGGLGDTQYF. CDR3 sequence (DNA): TGTGCCAGCAGCTTAGCGTCGGGGGGGCTTGGAGATACGCAGTATTTT.

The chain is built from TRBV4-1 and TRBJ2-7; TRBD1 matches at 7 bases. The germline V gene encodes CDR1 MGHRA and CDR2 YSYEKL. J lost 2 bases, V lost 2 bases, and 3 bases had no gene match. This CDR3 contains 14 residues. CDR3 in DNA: TGCGCCAGCAGCCAACTCAGGGGGACCTACGAGCAGTACTTC. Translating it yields CASSQLRGTYEQYF.

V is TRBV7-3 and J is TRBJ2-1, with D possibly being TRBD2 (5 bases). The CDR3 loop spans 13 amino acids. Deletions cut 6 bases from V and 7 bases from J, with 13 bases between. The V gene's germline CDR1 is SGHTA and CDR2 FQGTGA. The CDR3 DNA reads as TGTGCCAGCAGTCTCGGGGTTTGGAATGAGCAGTTCTTC. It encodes CASSLGVWNEQFF.